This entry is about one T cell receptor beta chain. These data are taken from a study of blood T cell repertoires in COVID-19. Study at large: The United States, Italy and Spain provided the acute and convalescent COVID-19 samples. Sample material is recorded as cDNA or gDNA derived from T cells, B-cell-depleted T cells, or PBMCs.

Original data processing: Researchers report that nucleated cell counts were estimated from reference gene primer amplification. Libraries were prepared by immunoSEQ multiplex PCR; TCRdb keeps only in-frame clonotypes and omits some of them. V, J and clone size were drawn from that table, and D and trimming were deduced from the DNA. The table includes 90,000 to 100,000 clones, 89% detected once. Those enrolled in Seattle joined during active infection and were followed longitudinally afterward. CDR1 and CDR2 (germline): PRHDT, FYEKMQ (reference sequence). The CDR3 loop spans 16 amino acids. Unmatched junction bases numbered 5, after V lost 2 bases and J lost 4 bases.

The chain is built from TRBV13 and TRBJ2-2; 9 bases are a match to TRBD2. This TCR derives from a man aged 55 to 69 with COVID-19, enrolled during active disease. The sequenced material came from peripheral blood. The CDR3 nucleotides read TGTGCCAGCAGCTTACTTCCGACTAGCGGCACCGGGGAGCTGTTTTTT. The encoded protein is CASSLLPTSGTGELFF. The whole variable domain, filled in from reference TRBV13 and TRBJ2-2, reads AAGVIQSPRHLIKEKRETATLKCYPIPRHDTVYWYQQGPGQDPQFLISFYEKMQSDKGSIPDRFSAQQFSDYHSELNMSSLELGDSALYFCASSLLPTSGTGELFFGEGSRLTVL.